This is a list of T cell receptor beta chains from one sample in a study of early stage breast cancer tumors. Some clones are missing from TCRdb's copy, which holds only in-frame ones; the method was immunoSEQ multiplex PCR. Among 5,000 or so clones, under 70% were seen once, and the ten largest hold roughly 24%. Input material: breast tumor tissue. These receptors originate from a person between 45 and 65 years old with breast cancer. Each CDR3 is given with its conserved first and last residue. Only some rows state a clone size, as once, few, many or a class for expanded clones.

TRBJ2-7 | TRBV7-9 | medium-sized | CASTPEAGGAYEQYF
TRBJ1-1 | TRBV6-5 | - | CASSSGRGFTEAFF
TRBJ2-2 | TRBV5-1 | few | CASRWTGNTGELFF
TRBJ1-5 | TRBV6-6 | few | CASSYDYSNQPQHF
TRBJ2-3 | TRBV7-9 | once | CASSFDIDSTDTQYF
TRBJ2-7 | TRBV11-2 | - | CASSLTGVAEQYF
TRBJ2-1 | TRBV7-9 | medium-sized | CASRSSLTGTGYNEQFF
TRBJ2-5 | TRBV30 | once | CAWSVIDGKETQYF
TRBJ1-6 | TRBV4-1 | - | CASSQVFKGADSPLHF
TRBJ2-5 | TRBV9 | - | CASSVALTTGGEKETQYF
TRBJ1-5 | TRBV7-8 | medium-sized | CASSQKNRGPGQPQHF
TRBJ1-2 | TRBV29-1 | - | CSGQGGGGYTF
TRBJ2-7 | TRBV27 | - | CASSLLGGGSYEQYF
TRBJ2-7 | TRBV13 | medium-sized | CASSRGPGYEQYF
TRBJ2-2 | TRBV7-8 | few | CASSSRQGAPETDTGELFF
TRBJ1-5 | TRBV4-1 | once | CASSQDRNQPQHF
TRBJ1-1 | TRBV6-5 | - | CASSYSDKWDGPEAFF
TRBJ2-2 | TRBV11-2 | once | CASSLERTNTGELFF
TRBJ2-7 | TRBV9 | - | CASSVGGAAYEQYF
TRBJ2-1 | TRBV27 | large | CASSLSHRNEQFF
TRBJ1-2 | TRBV4-1 | few | CASSQEKFGLAGSGNYGYTF
TRBJ1-4 | TRBV15 | - | CATSSDQGGPDEKLFF
TRBJ2-7 | TRBV7-2 | - | CASRSGVYEQYF
TRBJ2-7 | TRBV28 | - | CASSDSGTPYEQYF
TRBJ2-3 | TRBV7-2 | once | CASSHCPLTPCTDTQYF
TRBJ2-4 | TRBV25-1 | - | CASNSRTGGDKNIQYF
TRBJ2-1 | TRBV21-1 | - | CASSKGEGDPQGDEQFF
TRBJ1-2 | TRBV5-1 | - | CASSIGQPYGYTF
TRBJ2-3 | TRBV7-2 | once | CASSSLAEQDTQYF
TRBJ2-1 | TRBV2 | - | CASSPGAAGGPVSYNEQFF
TRBJ2-6 | TRBV7-9 | - | CASSLGGLGLAGANVLTF
TRBJ2-1 | TRBV28 | few | CASSPGAGSSYNEQFF
TRBJ2-5 | TRBV5-4 | - | CASRLTGGLETQYF
TRBJ2-2 | TRBV14 | - | CASSQLGAHTGELFF
TRBJ1-2 | TRBV9 | - | CASSVAGTNYGYTF
TRBJ2-7 | TRBV7-9 | - | CASSFPFGTGAYEQYF
TRBJ2-5 | TRBV5-1 | - | CASSPGLAGVETQYF
TRBJ1-1 | TRBV19 | - | CASSIGGPEAFF
TRBJ2-6 | TRBV18 | - | CASSPVASPGANVLTF